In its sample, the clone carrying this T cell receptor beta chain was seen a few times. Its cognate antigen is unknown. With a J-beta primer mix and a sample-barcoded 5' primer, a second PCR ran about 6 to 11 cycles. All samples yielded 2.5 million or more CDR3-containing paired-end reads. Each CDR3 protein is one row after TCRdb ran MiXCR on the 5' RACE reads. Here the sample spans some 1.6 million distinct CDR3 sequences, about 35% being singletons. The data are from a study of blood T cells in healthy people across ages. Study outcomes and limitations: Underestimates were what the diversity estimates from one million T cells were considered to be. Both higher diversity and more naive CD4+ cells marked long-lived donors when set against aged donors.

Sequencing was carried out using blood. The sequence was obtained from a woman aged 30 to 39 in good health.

The CDR3 region has the DNA TGTGCCAGCCTTCCGGGACAGTTATACAATGAGCAGTTCTTC. Amino acids: CASLPGQLYNEQFF. V is TRBV28 and J is TRBJ2-1; 7 bases align to TRBD1. The germline V gene has CDR1 MDHEN and CDR2 SYDVKM. The CDR3 is 14 amino acids. V shed 8 bases, J shed 4 bases, and the junction held 8 bases outside the gene matches.